The rows below give T cell receptor beta chains drawn from one sample of a study of blood T cells in healthy people across ages. Each CDR3 protein gets one entry after TCRdb re-called the 5' RACE reads with MiXCR. The repertoire holds approximately 1,100,000 distinct CDR3 sequences, with around 45% as singletons. Sequenced material: blood. All receptors derive from a woman aged 60-75 years in good health. The CDR3 runs from the conserved cysteine through the conserved F or W.

J: TRBJ2-5
V: TRBV3-1
CDR3: CASSHLGETQYF

J: TRBJ2-7
V: TRBV15
CDR3: CATSRGGTGTYEQYF

J: TRBJ1-5
V: TRBV7-9
CDR3: CASSTGTGVTQPQHF

J: TRBJ2-7
V: TRBV29-1
CDR3: CSAGRASGSYEQYF

J: TRBJ2-7
V: TRBV15
CDR3: CATSPGARDEQYF

J: TRBJ2-5
V: TRBV5-1
CDR3: CASSFSQETQYF

J: TRBJ2-4
V: TRBV5-6
CDR3: CASSFRTAAKNIQYF

J: TRBJ2-3
V: TRBV9
CDR3: CASSDSGPDTQYF

J: TRBJ2-4
V: TRBV28
CDR3: CASSLRGQGVAKNIQYF

J: TRBJ2-7
V: TRBV29-1
CDR3: CSVEGTSAYEQYF